One TCR beta chain is described in this entry. Its antigen is currently unknown. The study sampled nominally healthy donors, though unrecorded immune exposures were likely. These data are taken from a study of cytomegalovirus exposure and HLA in healthy donors. The PCR contained 60 Vbeta and 13 Jbeta primers. Per the original data handling: Later, an analysis found roughly 80 million unique TCR beta chains, and around 12 million of these were shared. Data came from immunoSEQ multiplex PCR; TCRdb stores just in-frame clones and leaves some out. The D gene and trimming were derived from the DNA, and the V and J assignments and clone size from that table. The sample has under 110,000 clones; about 70% are singletons. After removal of 1 base from V and 6 bases from J, the junction contained 8 bases not matched to a gene. Looked up from germline, CDR1 is GTSNPN and CDR2 is SVGIG (reference sequence). The CDR3 spans 16 residues.

Points from the study as a whole: Among donors in an Asian-associated ancestry cluster, a later analysis reportedly found fewer N-insertions than the approximately 700-donor mean. Some highly shared sequence variants likely arose as a pipeline artifact.

Source material: PBMCs. The receptor's source is a woman in her 50s in good health and CMV-seropositive. This chain joins TRBV30 and TRBJ2-3, with 12 bases identical to TRBD2. CDR3 coding DNA: TGTGCCTGGAGTGATACCGGGACTAGCGGGCGGGATACGCAGTATTTT. It specifies CAWSDTGTSGRDTQYF.